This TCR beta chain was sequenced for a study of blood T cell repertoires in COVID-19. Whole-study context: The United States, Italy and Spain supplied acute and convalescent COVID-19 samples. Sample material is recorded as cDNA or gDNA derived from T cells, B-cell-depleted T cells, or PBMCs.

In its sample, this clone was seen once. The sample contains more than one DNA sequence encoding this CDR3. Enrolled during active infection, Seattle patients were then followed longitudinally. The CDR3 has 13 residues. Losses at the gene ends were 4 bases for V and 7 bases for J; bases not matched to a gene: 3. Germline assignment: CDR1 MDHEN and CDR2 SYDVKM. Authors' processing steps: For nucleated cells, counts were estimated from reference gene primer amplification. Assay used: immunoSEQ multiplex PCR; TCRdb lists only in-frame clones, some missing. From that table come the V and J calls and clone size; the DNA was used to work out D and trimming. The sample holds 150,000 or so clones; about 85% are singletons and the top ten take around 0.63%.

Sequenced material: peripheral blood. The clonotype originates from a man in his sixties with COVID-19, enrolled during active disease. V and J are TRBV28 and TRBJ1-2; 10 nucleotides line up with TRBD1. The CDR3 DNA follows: TGTGCCAGCAGTTCAGGACAGGGGGGTGGCTACACCTTC. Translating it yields CASSSGQGGGYTF.